Listed below are T cell receptor beta chains from one sample, sequenced in a study of CD8 T cells in Susac syndrome. TCRdb re-called the immunoSEQ multiplex PCR reads with MiXCR, one entry per CDR3 protein. The sample carries more than 55,000 distinct CDR3 sequences, roughly 95% recorded once. Source material: CD4+ T cells from PBMCs. Receptors originate from a human donor with multiple sclerosis. CDR3s include the opening cysteine and the closing phenylalanine or tryptophan. Some rows have no size entry. The others give once, few or many, or a class for an expanded clone.

CDR3 protein: CASSHRTVRQGYYGYTF; J gene: TRBJ1-2; V gene: TRBV3-1; clone size: .
CDR3 protein: CASSLGGRQETQYF; J gene: TRBJ2-5; V gene: TRBV12-3/TRBV12-4; clone size: .
CDR3 protein: CASSKGVGTNEQFF; J gene: TRBJ2-1; V gene: TRBV5-4; clone size: .
CDR3 protein: CSGGANTEAFF; J gene: TRBJ1-1; V gene: TRBV29-1; clone size: .
CDR3 protein: CASSANRGDTF; J gene: TRBJ1-2; V gene: TRBV12-3/TRBV12-4; clone size: once
CDR3 protein: CASAPGPARAYNEQFF; J gene: TRBJ2-1; V gene: TRBV12-5; clone size: .
CDR3 protein: CASSLVGPTDTQYF; J gene: TRBJ2-3; V gene: TRBV5-4; clone size: .
CDR3 protein: CSAVAGGPYEQYF; J gene: TRBJ2-7; V gene: TRBV20-1; clone size: .
CDR3 protein: CASSQERRSLNTEAFF; J gene: TRBJ1-1; V gene: TRBV4-1; clone size: .
CDR3 protein: CSVVPILGRAGERYF; J gene: TRBJ2-3; V gene: TRBV29-1; clone size: once
CDR3 protein: CASSLYSATYEQYF; J gene: TRBJ2-7; V gene: TRBV3-1; clone size: .
CDR3 protein: CASSPRTLSTDTQYF; J gene: TRBJ2-3; V gene: TRBV5-4; clone size: few
CDR3 protein: CLVTGSGAEVFF; J gene: TRBJ1-1; V gene: TRBV29-1; clone size: .
CDR3 protein: CASSPSTGKGEQYF; J gene: TRBJ2-7; V gene: TRBV5-6; clone size: .
CDR3 protein: CASSAQGREGYGYTF; J gene: TRBJ1-2; V gene: TRBV5-4; clone size: .
CDR3 protein: CASMPSSGANVLTF; J gene: TRBJ2-6; V gene: TRBV2; clone size: .
CDR3 protein: CASSPHAGGDYNSPLHF; J gene: TRBJ1-6; V gene: TRBV5-4; clone size: .
CDR3 protein: CSVGQGAPGEQYF; J gene: TRBJ2-7; V gene: TRBV29-1; clone size: .
CDR3 protein: CASSPPGGGEAFF; J gene: TRBJ1-1; V gene: TRBV12-3/TRBV12-4; clone size: .
CDR3 protein: CASIQGGGTNTEAFF; J gene: TRBJ1-1; V gene: TRBV28; clone size: .
CDR3 protein: CASSGTGYEQYF; J gene: TRBJ2-7; V gene: TRBV2; clone size: .
CDR3 protein: CASSFSGGYEQYF; J gene: TRBJ2-7; V gene: TRBV27; clone size: .